The entry that follows covers one T cell receptor beta chain sequence. Its antigen is undetermined. The total RNA that was extracted per sample amounted to at least 5 micrograms. The source of the sample is a study of blood T cells in healthy people across ages. The study, taken as a whole, reports: TCR beta diversity, measured per million T cells, fell in a roughly linear way with age.

PCR was performed a second time for roughly 7 to 11 cycles using a sample-barcoded 5' primer and a J-beta primer mix. TCRdb redid the calling of the 5' RACE reads with MiXCR, one entry per CDR3 protein. Among 1.2 million to 1.5 million distinct CDR3 sequences listed, 42% were seen once. With 6 bases removed from V and 3 bases from J, the gap between germline ends came to 12 bases. The CDR3 loop spans 13 amino acids. The sample comprised blood. This TCR came from a woman younger than 35 in good health. V and J are TRBV12-3 or TRBV12-4 and TRBJ2-7; D ambiguous. CDR3 coding DNA: TGTGCCAGCAGCCCCTCCATCCTCTACGAGCAGTACTTC. This translates into CASSPSILYEQYF.